This T cell receptor beta chain was identified during a study of shared clonotypes between healthy human individuals. Overall study context: The composition of the donors was two women and a few men aged 18 to 49. Each donor had three CD4 naive, three CD4 memory, two CD8 naive and one CD8 memory plate.

Study-level points and caveats: Sampling covered nothing but blood. Tissue TCR repertoires likely differ from those found in blood.

A remark on this clone: The antigen remains unidentified.

In the original processing: With immunoSEQ giving junction-only sequences and no quality scores, filtering differed. TCRdb keeps only in-frame clones here, not all; method: immunoSEQ multiplex PCR. V, J and clone size derive from that table, while D and trimming were established from the DNA sequence. The sample lists around 2.5 million clones; approximately 93% were seen once. The clonotype was recovered from a man younger than 35 in good health. Some clones in this sample may be carry-over from other donors' samples. The sample comprised naive CD4+ T cells from PBMCs. Subset specified: CD45RA+ positively selected.

CDR3 sequence reads: CASSPFGTGGSEAFF. In DNA, the CDR3 is TGTGCCAGCAGTCCCTTCGGGACAGGGGGCTCTGAAGCTTTCTTT. The chain carries TRBV28 and TRBJ1-1; 12 bases are a match to TRBD1. J lost 6 bases, V lost 5 bases, and 7 bases had no gene match. CDR3 length: 15 amino acids. Per germline, CDR1 MDHEN and CDR2 SYDVKM.